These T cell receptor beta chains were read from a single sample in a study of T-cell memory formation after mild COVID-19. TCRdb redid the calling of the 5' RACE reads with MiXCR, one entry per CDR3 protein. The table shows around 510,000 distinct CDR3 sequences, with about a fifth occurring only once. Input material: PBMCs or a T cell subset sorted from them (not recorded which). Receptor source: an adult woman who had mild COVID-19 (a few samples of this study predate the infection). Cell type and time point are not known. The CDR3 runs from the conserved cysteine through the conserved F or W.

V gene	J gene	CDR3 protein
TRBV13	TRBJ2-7	CASSSIAGGSSYEQYF
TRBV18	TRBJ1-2	CASSPNRVYGYTF
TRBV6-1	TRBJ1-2	CASSEGQGRNQRGGYTF
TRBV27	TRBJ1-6	CASSLVGAGSPLHF
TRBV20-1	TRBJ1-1	CSAGSADVGLYTEAFF
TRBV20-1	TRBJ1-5	CSARTGGRYNQPQHF
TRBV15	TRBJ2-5	CATSRDQTPSGETQYF
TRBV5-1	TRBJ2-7	CASSPDSRAYEQYF
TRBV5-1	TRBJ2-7	CASRFLAGGNAYEQYF
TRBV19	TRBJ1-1	CASSPRSRGTEAFF
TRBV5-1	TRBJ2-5	CASSTGLAGGSGKETQYF
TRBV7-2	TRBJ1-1	CASSLNLAGEAFF
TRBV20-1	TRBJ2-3	CSAPAAGGRADTQYF
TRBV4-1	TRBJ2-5	CASSQGPGGLETQYF
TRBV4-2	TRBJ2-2	CASSHAAGAGTGELFF
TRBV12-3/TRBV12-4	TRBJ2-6	CASTHRSTPVFGAGANVLTF
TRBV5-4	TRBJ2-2	CASSSFGLVGSTGELFF
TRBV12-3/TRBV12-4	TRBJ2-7	CASTAGNGFGYEQYF
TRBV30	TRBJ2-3	CAWSVLSIPTDTQYF
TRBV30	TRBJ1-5	CAWSVGLKPQHF
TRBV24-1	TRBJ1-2	CATSDRGFEGYTF
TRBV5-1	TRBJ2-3	CASSLGGVADTQYF
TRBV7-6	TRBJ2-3	CASSLVYRTDTQYF
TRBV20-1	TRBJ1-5	CSARPTLGFQPQHF
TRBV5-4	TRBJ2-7	CASSPEGPWSYEQYF
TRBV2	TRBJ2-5	CASSDQRARQETQYF
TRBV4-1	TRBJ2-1	CASSQERMSSYNEQFF
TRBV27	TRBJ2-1	CASRLAPGSYNEQFF
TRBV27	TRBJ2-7	CASSPYTYGLSYEQYF
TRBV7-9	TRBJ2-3	CASSLGASGVRTDTQYF
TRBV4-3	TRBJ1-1	CASSQERGLGGAEAFF
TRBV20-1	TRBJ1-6	CSARQEVDYNSPLHF
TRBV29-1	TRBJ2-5	CSVGNLQETQYF
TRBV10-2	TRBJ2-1	CASSPIIIVYQRNEQFF
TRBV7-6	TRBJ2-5	CASSLLLRGPRETQYF
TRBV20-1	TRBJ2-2	CSASGGENTGELFF
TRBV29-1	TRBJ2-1	CSVEVPDGGASYNEQFF